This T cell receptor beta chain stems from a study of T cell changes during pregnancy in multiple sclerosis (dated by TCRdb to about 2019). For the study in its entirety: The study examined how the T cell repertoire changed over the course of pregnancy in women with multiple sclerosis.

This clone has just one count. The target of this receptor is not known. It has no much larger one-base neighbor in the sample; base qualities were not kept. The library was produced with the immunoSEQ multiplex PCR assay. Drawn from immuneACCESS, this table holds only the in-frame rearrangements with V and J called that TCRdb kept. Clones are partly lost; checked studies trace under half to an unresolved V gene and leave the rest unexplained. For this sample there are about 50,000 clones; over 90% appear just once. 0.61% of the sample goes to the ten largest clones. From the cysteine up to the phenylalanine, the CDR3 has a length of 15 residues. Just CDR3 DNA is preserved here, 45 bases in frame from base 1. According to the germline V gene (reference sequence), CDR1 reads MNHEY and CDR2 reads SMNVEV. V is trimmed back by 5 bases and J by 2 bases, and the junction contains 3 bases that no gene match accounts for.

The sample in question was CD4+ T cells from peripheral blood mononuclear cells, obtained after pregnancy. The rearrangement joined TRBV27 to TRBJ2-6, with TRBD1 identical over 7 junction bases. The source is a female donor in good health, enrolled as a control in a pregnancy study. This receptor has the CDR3 CASSDRVAGANVLTF. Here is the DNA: TGTGCCAGCAGTGACAGGGTTGCTGGGGCCAACGTCCTGACTTTC. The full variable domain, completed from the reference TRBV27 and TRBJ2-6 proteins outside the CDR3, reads EAQVTQNPRYLITVTGKKLTVTCSQNMNHEYMSWYRQDPGLGLRQIYYSMNVEVTDKGDVPEGYKVSRKEKRNFPLILESPSPNQTSLYFCASSDRVAGANVLTFGAGSRLTVL.